These T cell receptor beta chains were read from a single sample in a study of neurological immune-mediated disorders. One entry per CDR3 protein results from TCRdb running MiXCR on the 5' RACE reads. The sample contains more than 45,000 distinct CDR3 sequences, approximately 3.8% of which appear only once. Sample: PBMCs. The receptors originated from a man aged 25 to 40 with multiple sclerosis. CDR3s include the opening cysteine and the closing phenylalanine or tryptophan. D genes are given only for firm matches. A clone size is listed for some rows: how often the clone was seen (once, few, many), or a class if it is expanded.

v_gene,abundance,j_gene,d_gene,CDR3aa,CDR3nt
TRBV5-1,many,TRBJ2-1,TRBD1,CASSLLGQVPYNEQFF,TGCGCCAGCAGCTTGCTCGGACAGGTTCCCTACAATGAGCAGTTCTTC
TRBV3-1,many,TRBJ1-3,TRBD1,CASSQEYGDRGRGNTIYF,TGTGCCAGCAGCCAAGAATATGGGGACAGGGGAAGAGGAAACACCATATATTTT
TRBV5-1,many,TRBJ2-1,.,CASSATGAYNEQFF,TGCGCCAGCAGCGCGACGGGAGCCTACAATGAGCAGTTCTTC
TRBV30,many,TRBJ2-7,.,CAWSVSRAYEQYF,TGTGCCTGGAGTGTATCTAGGGCCTACGAGCAGTACTTC
TRBV14,many,TRBJ2-7,TRBD1,CASSRRQGARPYEQYF,TGTGCCAGCAGCCGTCGACAGGGGGCTAGACCATACGAGCAGTACTTC
TRBV20-1,many,TRBJ2-1,TRBD2,CSVGTSGNEQFF,TGCAGTGTTGGGACTAGCGGCAATGAGCAGTTCTTC
TRBV5-1,many,TRBJ2-1,TRBD1,CASSRDRPYNEQFF,TGCGCCAGCAGCCGGGACAGACCCTACAATGAGCAGTTCTTC
TRBV6-2/TRBV6-3,.,TRBJ2-7,TRBD2,CASSPAGEDEQYF,TGTGCCAGCAGTCCAGCGGGAGAGGACGAGCAGTACTTC
TRBV5-1,many,TRBJ2-7,TRBD1,CASSLVIGTDYEQYF,TGCGCCAGCAGCTTGGTTATAGGGACAGACTACGAGCAGTACTTC
TRBV5-6,many,TRBJ1-4,.,CASSLPGEKLFF,TGTGCCAGCAGCCTGCCGGGTGAAAAACTGTTTTTT
TRBV6-5,.,TRBJ2-7,.,CASSYRKGYEQYF,TGTGCCAGCAGTTATCGAAAGGGTTACGAGCAGTACTTC
TRBV15,many,TRBJ2-3,.,CATSRVDLVTDTQYF,TGTGCCACCAGCAGAGTTGATTTGGTCACAGATACGCAGTATTTT
TRBV6-5,many,TRBJ1-1,.,CASLTSLNTEAFF,TGTGCCAGCCTCACCAGCTTGAACACTGAAGCTTTCTTT
TRBV20-1,many,TRBJ1-1,.,CSASGVKGLENTEAFF,TGCAGTGCTAGTGGCGTGAAGGGACTCGAGAACACTGAAGCTTTCTTT
TRBV27,.,TRBJ1-6,.,CASSFRTSVDSPLNF,TGTGCCAGCAGTTTCCGGACATCTGTTGATTCACCCCTCAACTTT
TRBV7-3,many,TRBJ2-1,.,CASSLGINNEQFF,TGTGCCAGCAGCTTAGGAATAAACAATGAGCAGTTCTTC
TRBV5-1,many,TRBJ2-1,.,CASSLGGFYNEQFF,TGCGCCAGCAGCTTGGGGGGTTTCTACAATGAGCAGTTCTTC
TRBV10-2,many,TRBJ2-7,.,CASSDGTPWEQYF,TGCGCCAGCAGTGACGGGACCCCTTGGGAGCAGTACTTC
TRBV5-1,many,TRBJ2-4,TRBD2,CASSLLASGGAYEAKNIQYF,TGCGCCAGCAGCTTGCTGGCTAGCGGGGGGGCCTATGAGGCCAAAAACATTCAGTACTTC
TRBV10-2,many,TRBJ1-5,.,CASSESGGRHQPQHF,TGCGCCAGCAGTGAGTCGGGGGGGCGCCATCAGCCCCAGCATTTT
TRBV7-9,many,TRBJ2-3,TRBD2,CASSRTSGRPDTQYF,TGTGCCAGCAGCAGGACTAGCGGGAGACCAGATACGCAGTATTTT
TRBV9,many,TRBJ2-2,TRBD2,CASSVRAGGGTGELFF,TGTGCCAGCAGCGTTCGCGCGGGGGGAGGCACCGGGGAGCTGTTTTTT
TRBV27,many,TRBJ1-2,.,CASSPSGQLYGYTF,TGTGCCAGCAGTCCTTCGGGGCAGCTTTATGGCTACACCTTC
TRBV5-5,few,TRBJ2-2,.,CASSLDGAGGELFF,TGTGCCAGCAGCTTGGATGGGGCCGGCGGGGAGCTGTTTTTT
TRBV9,many,TRBJ2-2,TRBD1,CASSVTGQGTTGELFF,TGTGCCAGCAGCGTGACGGGACAGGGGACCACCGGGGAGCTGTTTTTT
TRBV6-6,.,TRBJ2-7,.,CASSYVGYEQYF,TGTGCCAGCAGTTACGTGGGGTACGAGCAGTACTTC